Sequencing of this TCR beta chain was carried out in a study of beta chain features in type 1 diabetes. Study results and limitations: For TCRB rearrangement, an influence of HLA type remained unresolved here. When VDJ junctions were examined, type 1 diabetes patients showed fewer insertions and more deletions. People with Type 1 diabetes carried modestly yet significantly shorter TCRB CDR3s in all four CD4+ subsets.

The study reverse transcribed the entire isolated RNA, so it sequenced expressed TCRB transcripts. The table came from immunoSEQ multiplex PCR; TCRdb's copy has only in-frame clones and leaves some out. This sample has some 250,000 clones, with 11% found just once. Per donor, one heparinised blood draw averaged roughly 110 mL. As regards this clone: The antigen remains unidentified.

The germline V gene has CDR1 SGHTA and CDR2 FQGTGA. V dropped 3 bases and J dropped 8 bases, with 22 bases sitting between them. The CDR3 length is 16 residues. Sequencing used naive CD4+ T cells from blood. The sequence was obtained from a man aged 25 to 40 with type 1 diabetes. The chain couples TRBV7-3 to TRBJ1-2; tentative D call: TRBD1 (6 bases). CDR3 region: CASSFRQRGAPQGYTF. The CDR3 nucleotides are TGTGCCAGCAGCTTCAGACAACGGGGGGCTCCGCAAGGCTACACCTTC.